The entry below gives a single TCR beta chain sequence along with its context. No cognate antigen has been identified for it. Base qualities are not provided; no much larger clone lies one nucleotide away. Measured from the cysteine to the phenylalanine, the CDR3 is 12 residues long. Of the read, only the CDR3 DNA is kept; its 36 bases are in frame from base 1. V is shortened by 5 bases, J by 4 bases, and the region joining them spans 8 bases. In the germline V gene (reference sequence), CDR1 corresponds to MNHNY and CDR2 to SVGAGI. These data are taken from a study of CD8 T cells in ankylosing spondylitis listed by TCRdb under 2017. In the study overall: The study set out to find disease-linked TCR variants by profiling T cell receptor beta repertoires in ankylosing spondylitis patients and healthy donors. In total, the full study cohort was made up of nearly 110 healthy donors and roughly 27 ankylosing spondylitis patients. Peripheral blood was sampled, and synovial fluid was also collected from ankylosing spondylitis patients. Here is what the overall study found, with its caveats: Some of the motif variants had been reported before in the synovial fluid and blood of reactive arthritis patients, a finding that suggests common disease-initiation mechanisms. Significant enrichment of the disease-linked clones was reported in matched synovial fluid samples from ankylosing spondylitis patients. In peripheral blood, the disease-linked clones were found at relatively low frequencies and had a CD8+ phenotype. A TCR beta motif made up of about eight highly homologous amino acid variants appeared to be characteristic of blood from ankylosing spondylitis patients.

Sequenced on an Illumina HiSeq 2500. Quantitative 5'-RACE with molecular barcodes was used to prepare TCR beta libraries. For the original study's pipeline: A new computational method, built on a probabilistic model of VDJ rearrangement, was used to identify disease-linked TCR variants. TCRdb took the public reads, trimmed them with fastp at Q25, ran MiXCR for clone calling and kept in-frame beta chains. Identical CDR3 proteins give one entry, which carries the most common genes and DNA. The V and J calls, along with clone size, are taken from TCRdb and not from the paper's own processing. The sample table lists 700,000 or so distinct CDR3 sequences, around 19% of them with a count of one. Of the sample, 15% to 20% is held by the ten largest clones.

The chain employs TRBV6-6 and TRBJ1-2; TRBD1 is possibly the D segment (5 matching bases). The material sequenced was blood, either unsorted or a sorted T cell fraction (not recorded which). The origin of this receptor is a male donor with ankylosing spondylitis. The nucleotide sequence reads as follows: TGTGCCAGCAGTCAGGGTTTCTATGGCTACACCTTC. This sequence encodes CASSQGFYGYTF.